Listed below are T cell receptor beta chains from one sample, sequenced in a study of blood T cell repertoires in COVID-19. Sequenced by immunoSEQ multiplex PCR; TCRdb stores in-frame clones only, minus some. The repertoire has 300,000 to 400,000 clones, around 87% of them found once; the top ten carry 0.9% to 1%. What was sequenced was PBMCs or T cells enriched from blood (not recorded which). These receptor sequences come from a woman aged 30 to 39 with acute COVID-19. The CDR3 runs from the conserved cysteine through the conserved F or W. The D gene is left open where the match is weak. The size field is filled for only some rows; it gives once, few, many or a size class.

v_gene: TRBV9
d_gene: TRBD1
j_gene: TRBJ2-2
abundance: NA
CDR3aa: CASSGTTGGGLFF
CDR3nt: TGTGCCAGCAGCGGAACTACAGGGGGTGGGCTGTTTTTT

v_gene: TRBV20-1
d_gene: NA
j_gene: TRBJ2-4
abundance: NA
CDR3aa: CSASTGTHGDIQYF
CDR3nt: TGCAGTGCTAGTACAGGGACGCATGGGGACATTCAGTACTTC

v_gene: TRBV3-1/TRBV3-2
d_gene: TRBD1
j_gene: TRBJ2-7
abundance: few
CDR3aa: CASNTYRGEQYF
CDR3nt: TGTGCCAGCAACACCTACAGGGGAGAGCAGTACTTC

v_gene: TRBV27
d_gene: NA
j_gene: TRBJ1-1
abundance: NA
CDR3aa: CASSLWGRINTEAFF
CDR3nt: TGTGCCAGCAGTTTATGGGGCAGGATTAACACTGAAGCTTTCTTT

v_gene: TRBV7-3
d_gene: TRBD2
j_gene: TRBJ2-1
abundance: NA
CDR3aa: CASSLTRHATSGGASEQFF
CDR3nt: TGTGCCAGCAGCTTAACCCGTCACGCGACTAGCGGGGGGGCCAGTGAGCAGTTCTTC

v_gene: TRBV18
d_gene: TRBD1
j_gene: TRBJ1-2
abundance: NA
CDR3aa: CASSPGTGYGYTF
CDR3nt: TGTGCCAGCTCACCAGGGACAGGATATGGCTACACCTTC

v_gene: TRBV5-5
d_gene: NA
j_gene: TRBJ2-7
abundance: NA
CDR3aa: CASSQEEVLSYEQYF
CDR3nt: TGTGCCAGCAGCCAAGAGGAGGTCCTTTCCTACGAGCAGTACTTC

v_gene: TRBV3-1/TRBV3-2
d_gene: NA
j_gene: TRBJ1-2
abundance: NA
CDR3aa: CASSQTDNGYTF
CDR3nt: TGTGCCAGCAGCCAAACGGACAATGGCTACACCTTC

v_gene: TRBV19
d_gene: NA
j_gene: TRBJ2-7
abundance: NA
CDR3aa: CASSITADYRVPYEQYF
CDR3nt: TGTGCCAGTAGTATAACAGCCGATTACAGGGTTCCCTACGAGCAGTACTTC

v_gene: TRBV15
d_gene: NA
j_gene: TRBJ1-3
abundance: NA
CDR3aa: CATSRNREFGNTIYF
CDR3nt: TGTGCCACCAGCAGAAACAGGGAATTTGGAAACACCATATATTTT

v_gene: TRBV6-5
d_gene: NA
j_gene: TRBJ1-3
abundance: NA
CDR3aa: CASSYSGGSGNTIYF
CDR3nt: TGTGCCAGCAGTTACTCGGGGGGCTCTGGAAACACCATATATTTT

v_gene: TRBV4-1
d_gene: NA
j_gene: TRBJ2-7
abundance: NA
CDR3aa: CASSQASGVADYEQYF
CDR3nt: TGCGCCAGCAGCCAAGCTTCAGGGGTTGCAGACTACGAGCAGTACTTC

v_gene: TRBV19
d_gene: TRBD2
j_gene: TRBJ2-1
abundance: NA
CDR3aa: CASSGGGANEQFF
CDR3nt: TGTGCCAGTAGTGGCGGGGGGGCCAATGAGCAGTTCTTC

v_gene: TRBV18
d_gene: NA
j_gene: TRBJ2-7
abundance: NA
CDR3aa: CASSPIAPQYEQYF
CDR3nt: TGTGCCAGCTCACCGATAGCCCCGCAGTACGAGCAGTACTTC

v_gene: TRBV6-2/TRBV6-3
d_gene: TRBD1
j_gene: TRBJ2-2
abundance: NA
CDR3aa: CASSYSLRGQGASGELFF
CDR3nt: TGTGCCAGCAGTTATTCCCTTAGGGGACAGGGGGCCTCCGGGGAGCTGTTTTTT

v_gene: TRBV5-6
d_gene: TRBD1
j_gene: TRBJ1-3
abundance: NA
CDR3aa: CASSWRQGRTGNTIYF
CDR3nt: TGTGCCAGCAGCTGGAGACAGGGACGGACTGGAAACACCATATATTTT

v_gene: TRBV19
d_gene: TRBD1
j_gene: TRBJ1-6
abundance: once
CDR3aa: CASRISGTGFSPLHF
CDR3nt: TGTGCCAGTAGAATCTCCGGGACAGGGTTTTCACCCCTCCACTTT

v_gene: TRBV13
d_gene: NA
j_gene: TRBJ1-2
abundance: NA
CDR3aa: CASSLGGKYGYTF
CDR3nt: TGTGCCAGCAGCTTGGGGGGAAAGTATGGCTACACCTTC

v_gene: TRBV6-6
d_gene: NA
j_gene: TRBJ2-7
abundance: NA
CDR3aa: CASSLHPPAGGPYEQYF
CDR3nt: TGTGCCAGCAGTCTCCACCCCCCTGCAGGGGGGCCCTACGAGCAGTACTTC

v_gene: TRBV4-1
d_gene: NA
j_gene: TRBJ2-6
abundance: NA
CDR3aa: CASSQQGAGANVLTF
CDR3nt: TGCGCCAGCAGCCAGCAGGGTGCCGGGGCCAACGTCCTGACTTTC

v_gene: TRBV3-1/TRBV3-2
d_gene: NA
j_gene: TRBJ2-6
abundance: NA
CDR3aa: CASSQDRVGGHSGANVLTF
CDR3nt: TGTGCCAGCAGCCAAGATCGGGTAGGGGGACACTCTGGGGCCAACGTCCTGACTTTC

v_gene: TRBV5-6
d_gene: NA
j_gene: TRBJ2-2
abundance: NA
CDR3aa: CAGLPSAVSPDDTGELFF
CDR3nt: TGTGCCGGACTCCCGTCAGCGGTGAGTCCCGATGACACCGGGGAGCTGTTTTTT

v_gene: TRBV6-5
d_gene: NA
j_gene: TRBJ2-3
abundance: NA
CDR3aa: CASSPQVPDTQYF
CDR3nt: TGTGCCAGCAGTCCCCAGGTTCCAGATACGCAGTATTTT

v_gene: TRBV19
d_gene: TRBD1
j_gene: TRBJ1-5
abundance: NA
CDR3aa: CASSVTGAVNQPQHF
CDR3nt: TGTGCCAGTAGTGTGACAGGGGCGGTAAATCAGCCCCAGCATTTT

v_gene: TRBV10-3
d_gene: TRBD1
j_gene: TRBJ2-7
abundance: few
CDR3aa: CAISGSQGDMMDEQYF
CDR3nt: TGTGCCATCAGTGGAAGCCAGGGGGATATGATGGACGAGCAGTACTTC

v_gene: TRBV6-2/TRBV6-3
d_gene: TRBD2
j_gene: TRBJ2-7
abundance: NA
CDR3aa: CASSYSGLADYEQYF
CDR3nt: TGTGCCAGCAGTTACTCGGGACTAGCGGACTACGAGCAGTACTTC